These T cell receptor beta chains were read from a single sample in a study of control samples from healthy donors and cancer patients. Profiled with immunoSEQ multiplex PCR; TCRdb holds only in-frame clones, not every one. This table has 170,000 or so clones, roughly 91% appearing once. The sequenced material came from blood. These receptors were taken from a man aged 18 to 30 in good health. Each CDR3 is given without its conserved first and last residue.

v_call	j_call	cdr3_aa
TRBV6-5	TRBJ1-5	ASLSQDNQPQH
TRBV19	TRBJ1-2	ASSIGTVYGYT
TRBV2	TRBJ1-1	ASSSRGGRNTEAF
TRBV27	TRBJ2-7	ASSFLYEQY
TRBV21-1	TRBJ2-3	ASSKATATDTQY
TRBV5-1	TRBJ2-2	ASSFETGELF
TRBV2	TRBJ2-7	ASRGDSYYEQY
TRBV11-2	TRBJ1-3	ASSFSGGSGNTIY
TRBV25-1	TRBJ1-2	ASSVPGGLSGYT
TRBV4-2	TRBJ2-1	ASSQGPTSGGAKSYNEQF
TRBV7-2	TRBJ1-2	ASSSDTTYGYT
TRBV21-1	TRBJ1-4	ASSKLGQGGEKLF
TRBV10-3	TRBJ2-2	AISGTETGELF
TRBV9	TRBJ1-6	ASSVEPGDAYNSPLH
TRBV15	TRBJ2-3	ATRRGTSGTDTQY
TRBV7-6	TRBJ2-1	ASSPGGAYNEQF
TRBV6-5	TRBJ2-7	ATGSYYEQY
TRBV7-9	TRBJ1-3	ASSLRGDGNTIY
TRBV25-1	TRBJ2-7	ASSGGAYEQY
TRBV19	TRBJ1-4	ASSISGGDNEKLF
TRBV13	TRBJ2-7	ASSLVQEGGSEQY
TRBV4-1	TRBJ1-2	ASSQGDTGYGYT
TRBV19	TRBJ1-3	ASSTLSSGNTIY
TRBV2	TRBJ2-1	ASSYNYNEQF
TRBV28	TRBJ2-1	ASSLEGTPYNEQF
TRBV6-2/TRBV6-3	TRBJ2-3	ASSSQRGGAMTDTQY
TRBV6-1	TRBJ1-5	ASSELRAGGQPQH
TRBV6-6	TRBJ1-6	ASSLPSWDSPGPLH
TRBV30	TRBJ1-5	AWSVGTQPQH
TRBV2	TRBJ1-5	ASRDEGAGTWQPQH
TRBV5-5	TRBJ2-7	ARRDGYYEQY
TRBV5-1	TRBJ2-3	ASSLRDTQY
TRBV12-3/TRBV12-4	TRBJ2-1	ASSLQGYNEQF
TRBV2	TRBJ2-2	ASSIDTRGSGELF
TRBV7-9	TRBJ1-2	ASSLLQGRTNYGYT
TRBV5-4	TRBJ2-7	ASSPTTGGEQY
TRBV11-2	TRBJ2-7	ASSLDTKRRQY
TRBV10-2	TRBJ2-1	ASSAGGGRNEQF
TRBV19	TRBJ2-3	ASSGTSGGYTDTQY
TRBV15	TRBJ2-7	ATRPTGGYDEQY
TRBV18	TRBJ1-1	ASSAQTGGASTEAF
TRBV5-1	TRBJ2-1	ASSLETSGGMAQF
TRBV2	TRBJ1-5	ASSEANSNQPQH
TRBV5-4	TRBJ1-1	ASSSYRGNTEAF
TRBV28	TRBJ2-3	ASTPAGRTDTQY
TRBV5-6	TRBJ2-7	ASSSLLAGFYEQY
TRBV7-9	TRBJ2-1	ASSSRRGDEQF
TRBV25-1	TRBJ1-6	ASSEYLDRAPLH
TRBV5-6	TRBJ2-4	ASSFRDQENIQY
TRBV7-2	TRBJ1-5	ASSSRVNQPQH
TRBV18	TRBJ1-4	ASSPQGFNEKLF
TRBV12-3/TRBV12-4	TRBJ1-6	ASSLNRNSPLH
TRBV21-1	TRBJ2-4	ASSKGQGKRAKNIQY
TRBV9	TRBJ1-2	ASSARGQGSGYT